This T cell receptor (beta chain) is drawn from a study of memory CD4+ T cells and cytomegalovirus serostatus. The sort gate was single viable CD3+CD4+CD8-CD45RO+ cells for memory CD4+ T cells. Profiled with immunoSEQ multiplex PCR; TCRdb holds only in-frame clones, not every one. Found here are some 50,000 clones, about 70% of them singletons; the top ten hold around 1.2%. This CDR3 contains 13 residues. V was cut by 0 bases and J by 3 bases, with 5 bases left in between. The germline gives CDR1 MNHEY, CDR2 SMNVEV (reference sequence). The genes are TRBV27 and TRBJ2-5; no clear D gene. The sequence derives from an adult in good health and CMV-seropositive. Specimen: memory CD4+ T cells from blood. The CDR3 bases are TGTGCCAGCAGTTTATCGAACGAAGAGACCCAGTACTTC. This codes for CASSLSNEETQYF.